The 14 T cell receptor beta chains presented below share a single source sample, sequenced in a study of beta chain features in type 1 diabetes (dated by TCRdb to the late 2010s). Study-wide conclusions, independent of this receptor: A moderate but significant shortening of TCRB CDR3 length was observed in type 1 diabetes patients in all four CD4+ subsets.

The library came from the immunoSEQ multiplex PCR assay. The entire isolated RNA was reverse transcribed using the High Capacity cDNA Reverse Transcription Kit, and thus expressed TCRB transcripts were sequenced. TCRdb limited this immuneACCESS table to in-frame rearrangements with V and J called. A share of clones is missing; checked studies link under half to unresolved V genes, and the rest is unexplained. This sample has around 160,000 clones in its table, and around 8.3% of those were observed once. The top ten clonotypes cover approximately 0.54% of the sample. Antigens for these TCRs are unknown. The specimen sequenced was central memory CD4+ T cells from blood. All receptors come from a woman between 18 and 30 years old with type 1 diabetes.

This clone was detected only a few times. The chain is built from TRBV4-3 and TRBJ2-1; possible D gene TRBD1, 5 bases. This CDR3 is 16 amino acids long. Germline-derived CDR1 and CDR2 are LGHNA and YSLEER. V shed 0 bases and J shed 5 bases, with 14 bases lying between them. CDR3 DNA sequence: TGCGCCAGCAGCCAAGATACAAGGGGAAGTCACAATGAGCAGTTCTTC. It translates to CASSQDTRGSHNEQFF.

CDR3 amino acids: CASSLDRVDSGANVLTF. The DNA of the CDR3 is TGTGCCAGCAGCTTAGACAGGGTCGACTCTGGGGCCAACGTCCTGACTTTC. This chain joins TRBV7-2 and TRBJ2-6; D possibly corresponds to TRBD1 (6 bases). V lost 1 base and J 0 bases, leaving 10 bases between the germline ends. CDR1 and CDR2 (germline): SGHTA, FQGNSA. The CDR3 spans 17 residues.

The chain uses TRBV7-3 and TRBJ2-1; the D gene is possibly TRBD2 (5 bases). With 3 bases removed from V and 7 bases from J, the gap between germline ends came to 16 bases. CDR1 and CDR2 from the germline V gene are SGHTA and FQGTGA. The length of the CDR3 is 15 residues. DNA of the CDR3: TGTGCCAGCAGCTTTGGCTGGGAGCAACGGAATGAGCAGTTCTTC. Protein sequence: CASSFGWEQRNEQFF.

This chain uses TRBV10-3 with TRBJ2-3; D is unclear. CDR1 is ENHRY, CDR2 SYGVKD, per germline. V lost 3 bases and J 5 bases, leaving 15 bases between the germline ends. The CDR3 spans 15 residues. The DNA of the CDR3 is TGTGCCATCAGTGACAACTCTAGAACGGGAGATACGCAGTATTTT. Encoded protein: CAISDNSRTGDTQYF.

The chain employs TRBV5-5 and TRBJ2-2; 9 nucleotides line up with TRBD1. V was pared by 3 bases and J by 5 bases, with 8 bases of the junction left unmatched. Germline V lookup: CDR1 SGHKS, CDR2 YYEKEE (reference sequence). The CDR3 sequence is 16 residues long. This CDR3 reads CASSSEGQGITGELFF. The CDR3 nucleotides are TGTGCCAGCAGCTCGGAGGGACAGGGAATTACCGGGGAGCTGTTTTTT.

This chain joins TRBV4-1 and TRBJ2-7, with TRBD2 as a possible D gene (7 bases). V was cut by 4 bases and J by 0 bases, with 16 bases left in between. This CDR3 has 16 residues. Germline CDR1 is MGHRA and CDR2 is YSYEKL. CDR3 amino acids: CASSRGGGDFSYEQYF. The CDR3 bases are TGCGCCAGCAGCCGAGGAGGGGGGGACTTCTCCTACGAGCAGTACTTC.

This clone was recorded at least ten times. The chain employs TRBV19 and TRBJ2-1; 7 bases align to TRBD2. The CDR3 loop spans 15 amino acids. The J segment lost 2 bases and the V segment lost 6 bases, leaving 7 bases of the junction unmatched. The germline gives CDR1 LNHDA, CDR2 SQIVND (reference sequence). The CDR3, as DNA: TGTGCCAGTAGGTCCCCAGGGAGGGCCTACAATGAGCAGTTCTTC. Encoded protein: CASRSPGRAYNEQFF.

This clone came up a few times. This sequence joins TRBV9 and TRBJ2-3; D uncertain. V was cut by 2 bases and J by 2 bases, with 9 bases left in between. Germline-derived CDR1 and CDR2 are SGDLS and YYNGEE. CDR3 length equals 14 residues. The CDR3 loop is CASSVGSYTDTQYF. CDR3 DNA sequence: TGTGCCAGCAGCGTCGGGTCCTACACAGATACGCAGTATTTT. Full variable domain (remainder filled in from reference TRBV9 and TRBJ2-3): DSGVTQTPKHLITATGQRVTLRCSPRSGDLSVYWYQQSLDQGLQFLIQYYNGEERAKGNILERFSAQQFPDLHSELNLSSLELGDSALYFCASSVGSYTDTQYFGPGTRLTVL.

The chain recombines TRBV5-1 with TRBJ1-6; 8 bases fit TRBD1. Losses at the gene ends were 0 bases for V and 5 bases for J; bases not matched to a gene: 4. This CDR3 contains 16 residues. Per the germline V gene, CDR1 is SGHRS and CDR2 is YFSETQ. The CDR3 coding sequence is TGCGCCAGCAGCTTGGAACAGGGGGTCAATAATTCACCCCTCCACTTT. Amino acids: CASSLEQGVNNSPLHF. Using reference TRBV5-1 and TRBJ1-6 for the parts outside the CDR3, the full variable domain is KAGVTQTPRYLIKTRGQQVTLSCSPISGHRSVSWYQQTPGQGLQFLFEYFSETQRNKGNFPGRFSGRQFSNSRSEMNVSTLELGDSALYLCASSLEQGVNNSPLHFGNGTRLTVT.

This clone was counted ten times or more. This chain uses TRBV4-1 with TRBJ1-4; D call uncertain. V was pared by 4 bases and J by 7 bases, with 10 bases between. The CDR3 contains 13 residues. Germline V gene lookup returns CDR1 MGHRA and CDR2 YSYEKL. This CDR3 is CASSRPGTEKLFF. The DNA of the CDR3 is TGCGCCAGCAGCCGTCCAGGAACTGAAAAACTGTTTTTT.

V is TRBV6-5 and J is TRBJ1-6; D perhaps matches TRBD1 (5 bases). The CDR3 loop spans 12 amino acids. V lost 7 bases and J 7 bases, leaving 8 bases between the germline ends. Germline CDR1 reads MNHEY; CDR2 reads SVGAGI. CDR3 sequence reads: CASTQDNSPLHF. The CDR3 DNA follows: TGTGCCAGCACACAGGACAATTCACCCCTCCACTTT.

This clone was recorded a few times. DNA for the CDR3: TGCGCCAGCAGCCCAGAGGCGAGGTACAATGAGCAGTTCTTC. It codes for CASSPEARYNEQFF. V gene TRBV5-1 combines with J gene TRBJ2-1; D is unresolved. The CDR3 runs 14 residues. V dropped 4 bases and J dropped 4 bases, with 12 bases sitting between them. The germline gives CDR1 SGHRS, CDR2 YFSETQ.

V usage is TRBV5-4 and J usage is TRBJ2-1; 11 bases fit TRBD1. The CDR3 is 15 amino acids. V gave up 0 bases and J gave up 6 bases; unmatched junction bases: 2. Germline V CDR1 and CDR2: SGHNT, YYREEE (reference sequence). CDR3 DNA: TGTGCCAGCAGCTTGGCGGGACAGGGGGGCAATGAGCAGTTCTTC. Translated: CASSLAGQGGNEQFF.

The chain is built from TRBV7-9 and TRBJ2-1; 10 nucleotides match TRBD2. Germline CDR1 reads SEHNR; CDR2 reads FQNEAQ (reference sequence). The J segment lost 9 bases and the V segment lost 5 bases, leaving 7 bases of the junction unmatched. The CDR3 extends over 14 amino acids. The CDR3 sequence is CASSAPSGSVEQFF. CDR3 nucleotides: TGTGCCAGCAGCGCCCCTAGCGGGAGTGTTGAGCAGTTCTTC.